Below are 32 T cell receptor beta chains sequenced from a single sample in a study of tumor-infiltrating lymphocytes in primary liver carcinoma. Reverse transcription of approximately 500 ng total RNA with a constant-region primer produced TCR beta cDNA. Construction of TCR beta libraries relied on three successive nested multiplex PCR rounds employing slightly modified ARM-PCR. Amplification in the first two PCR rounds was performed using TRBV1-TRBV30 forward primers and a C-beta reverse primer for around 11 cycles each. TCRdb re-called the multiplex PCR reads with MiXCR, one entry per CDR3 protein. Of roughly 53,000 distinct CDR3 sequences listed, about 68% are singletons. The study co-extracted DNA and RNA from about 21-30 mg of unsorted bulk tissue. Specimen: liver tumor tissue from sampling region 2. Subset reported: tumor region T2, inferior pole. The receptors shown here come from a man aged 35 to 55 with primary liver carcinoma and hepatitis B virus infection.

The V call is TRBV19, the J call TRBJ1-1; D might be TRBD1 (6 bases). This CDR3 spans 13 amino acids. Germline V gives CDR1 LNHDA, CDR2 SQIVND (reference sequence). Trimming took off 6 bases at V and 1 base at J, with 9 bases between the two ends. The CDR3 DNA is TGTGCCAGTAGGAACAGGGAGAACACTGAAGCTTTCTTT. This gives the protein CASRNRENTEAFF.

In this sample, this clonotype turned up once. The chain uses TRBV10-3 and TRBJ2-1; the D is unclear. Germline CDR1 and CDR2: ENHRY and SYGVKD. The CDR3 totals 11 residues. V lost 3 bases to trimming and J lost 15 bases, with 12 bases between them. For the CDR3, the DNA is TGTGCCATCAGTGAAGGGTTTCGGCGGTTCTTC. Encoded protein: CAISEGFRRFF.

J is TRBJ2-1 and V is TRBV12-3 or TRBV12-4, with 14 bases that match TRBD2. CDR3 length: 20 amino acids. The J segment lost 6 bases and the V segment lost 4 bases, leaving 17 bases of the junction unmatched. In DNA, the CDR3 is TGTGCCAGCAGTTCGACCGGACTAGCGGGAGGCGGAGGAGAGGGCAATGAGCAGTTCTTC. Its protein is CASSSTGLAGGGGEGNEQFF.

The J gene is TRBJ2-7, the V gene TRBV10-3; TRBD1 matches 10 bases. V lost 4 bases to trimming and J lost 6 bases; unmatched junction nucleotides: 15. CDR3 size: 17 residues. The V gene's germline CDR1 is ENHRY and CDR2 SYGVKD. DNA for the CDR3: TGTGCCATCAGTGCCCTACCCCCGGGACAGGGGCTCGGCGAGCAGTACTTC. The encoded protein is CAISALPPGQGLGEQYF.

As to this clonotype: The junction and the germline gene differ at one end; a read error may be behind it. The V and J genes are TRBV12-3 or TRBV12-4 and TRBJ2-7; no clear D gene. The CDR3 totals 13 residues. The CDR3 loop reads CASTRRDYYEHYF. CDR3 DNA sequence: TGTGCCAGCACCCGACGCGATTACTACGAGCATTACTTC.

On this clonotype: The conserved phenylalanine or tryptophan normally closing the CDR3 is absent here, so this likely arose from a read error. The chain uses TRBV5-5 and TRBJ2-7, with 10 nucleotides matching TRBD2. CDR1 is SGHKS and CDR2 is YYEKEE in the germline V gene (reference sequence). This CDR3 contains 14 residues. The chain's CDR3 is CASSLTSGDYGQYS. The DNA for the CDR3 is TGTGCCAGCAGCTTAACTAGCGGGGACTACGGGCAGTACTCC.

With respect to this clonotype: As the CDR3 is not closed by the conserved phenylalanine or tryptophan, this likely results from a read error. This chain links TRBV7-9 with TRBJ2-3, with D possibly being TRBD2 (6 bases). This CDR3 comprises 15 residues. V was clipped by 4 bases and J by 2 bases, with 13 bases between them. From germline, CDR1 is SEHNR and CDR2 FQNEAQ (reference sequence). As DNA, the CDR3 is TGTGCCAGCAGCTGGAGGGACGGGTACACAGATACGCAGTATTAT. It translates to CASSWRDGYTDTQYY.

The table lists this clonotype with a count of one. The junction shows a germline mismatch at one end, possibly a read error. V gene TRBV5-4 combines with J gene TRBJ1-1; the D gene is possibly TRBD1 (6 bases). There are 15 residues in the CDR3. CDR1 and CDR2 (germline): SGHNT, YYREEE (reference sequence). CDR3 loop: CASSRASAGDTEACF. Here the CDR3 DNA reads TGTGCCAGCAGCAGAGCCTCCGCGGGGGACACTGAAGCTTGCTTT.

The chain employs TRBV11-2 and TRBJ1-5, with D unclear. Germline CDR1 reads SGHAT; CDR2 reads FQNNGV. The CDR3 is made up of 14 amino acids. The CDR3 DNA is TGTACTAGCAGCACCGGACGGTTTCCAGAGCCCCAGCATTTT. It specifies CTSSTGRFPEPQHF.

On this clonotype: A junction end diverges from the germline sequence, so it may reflect a read error. This chain joins TRBV5-4 and TRBJ1-1; maybe TRBD1 (5 bases). The CDR3 length is 15 residues. The germline gives CDR1 SGHNT, CDR2 YYREEE (reference sequence). CDR3 coding DNA: TGTGCCAGCAGCTTGGCCGGGGCGCTGGGCACTGACGCTTTATTT. Translated, it gives CASSLAGALGTDALF.

The table lists this clonotype with many counts. The CDR3 loop is CASRYRDLNEQFF. CDR3 coding DNA: TGTGCCAGCAGATACCGGGACCTCAATGAGCAGTTCTTC. This chain joins TRBV6-1 and TRBJ2-1, with D perhaps being TRBD1 or TRBD2 (5 bases each). Trimming removed 6 bases from V and 6 bases from J, with 12 bases in between. CDR1 is MNHNS, CDR2 SASEGT, per germline. The CDR3 has 13 residues.

This clonotype was seen many times. V and J are TRBV29-1 and TRBJ2-3, with 7 nucleotides matching TRBD2. The germline CDR1 and CDR2 sequences are SQVTM and ANQGSEA. With V trimmed by 3 bases and J by 2 bases, 8 bases remained unmatched. The CDR3 runs 15 residues. In DNA form, the CDR3 reads TGCAGCGTTGAGGGGGAGCGGGGAAACACAGATACGCAGTATTTT. Translating it yields CSVEGERGNTDTQYF.

Remarks on this clonotype: At one of its ends the junction is not consistent with the germline gene, which may arise from a read error. This chain joins TRBV10-2 and TRBJ2-6, with a tentative D call TRBD2 (6 bases). Germline loops: CDR1 WSHSY, CDR2 SAAADI. The CDR3 sequence is 19 residues long. The CDR3 protein is CASSVLPAGSLSVANILTF. The CDR3, as DNA: TGCGCCAGCAGTGTCCTCCCAGCGGGCTCTCTCTCTGTGGCCAACATCCTGACTTTC.

The chain uses TRBV21-1 and TRBJ1-2. TRBV21-1 is annotated as a pseudogene. The CDR3 is 15 residues long. CDR3 region: CASSKVHGFEGGYIF. CDR3 coding DNA: TGTGCCAGCAGCAAAGTCCATGGCTTTGAGGGAGGCTACATCTTC.

In regard to this clonotype: The junction differs from germline at one of its ends, possibly a read error. The V and J genes are TRBV7-9 and TRBJ1-1, with D unclear. The CDR3 length is 14 residues. The germline CDR1 and CDR2 sequences are SEHNR and FQNEAQ (reference sequence). The CDR3 loop is CARSAVVAPLLAFF. The CDR3 DNA reads TGTGCCCGCAGCGCGGTGGTCGCTCCTTTACTGGCTTTCTTT.

This clonotype was detected a few times. V gene TRBV7-2 combines with J gene TRBJ1-6, with a tentative D call TRBD1 (6 bases). V shed 5 bases and J shed 7 bases, with 12 bases lying between them. Germline V gene lookup returns CDR1 SGHTA and CDR2 FQGNSA. This CDR3 is built from 14 residues. Here the CDR3 reads CASSPGQTNSPLHF. In nucleotides, the CDR3 is TGTGCCAGCAGCCCCGGACAGACCAATTCACCCCTCCACTTT.

Notes on this clonotype: One end of the junction varies from germline; a read error may be responsible. J is TRBJ2-7 and V is TRBV4-2, with a tentative D call TRBD1 (5 bases). The CDR3 is made up of 12 amino acids. Germline CDR1 is LGHNA and CDR2 is YNFKEQ. CDR3 region: CASSPDTYVQYF. For the CDR3, the DNA is TGTGCCAGCAGTCCGGACACCTACGTGCAGTACTTC.

Remarks on this clonotype: One base away lies a much larger clone, so this may be a sequencing read error. The chain links TRBV28 to TRBJ2-2; D possibly corresponds to TRBD1 (6 bases). The CDR3 contains 15 residues. CDR1 MDHEN and CDR2 SYDVKM come from the germline V gene. The CDR3 DNA reads as TGTGCCATCAGTTCCAGGGGATCGAACACCGGGGAGCTGTTTTTT. This gives the protein CAISSRGSNTGELFF.

The chain carries TRBV11-2 and TRBJ2-7, with 8 nucleotides matching TRBD2. This CDR3 has 15 amino acids. Germline V gene data show CDR1 as SGHAT and CDR2 as FQNNGV. The V segment lost 9 bases and the J segment 3 bases; nucleotides outside the gene matches: 13. CDR3: CASSQYSGGCYEQYV. In nucleotides, the CDR3 is TGTGCCAGTAGCCAATATTCGGGAGGGTGCTACGAGCAGTACGTC.

V gene TRBV29-1 combines with J gene TRBJ2-3; 9 bases map to TRBD2. V gave up 7 bases and J gave up 3 bases; unmatched junction bases: 11. CDR1 is SQVTM, CDR2 ANQGSEA, per germline. CDR3 length equals 15 residues. CDR3 amino acids: CSARASGVSTDTQYF. CDR3 DNA: TGCAGCGCGCGGGCTAGCGGGGTGAGTACAGATACGCAGTATTTT.

On this clonotype: One end of the junction varies from germline; a read error may be responsible. The genes are TRBV10-1 and TRBJ2-7; no clear D. The germline V gene has CDR1 WNHNN and CDR2 SYGVQD (reference sequence). This CDR3 comprises 12 residues. CDR3 in DNA: TGCGCCAGCATAGAAAGCTATTACGAGCTGTACTTC. Its protein product is CASIESYYELYF.

This clonotype was recorded a few times. The genes are TRBV9 and TRBJ2-2; the D gene is possibly TRBD1 (6 bases). CDR3 length: 16 residues. Trimming took 4 bases from V and 6 from J, leaving 19 bases between them. The germline CDR1 and CDR2 sequences are SGDLS and YYNGEE. CDR3 sequence reads: CASSYRDPTTAGELFF. The CDR3 DNA reads as TGTGCCAGCAGCTACAGGGACCCCACGACGGCCGGGGAGCTGTTTTTT.

This clonotype came up a few times. The chain combines TRBV5-1 with TRBJ2-1; no firm D call. The CDR3 runs 11 residues. Between the trimmed V and J ends, which lost 8 bases and 8 bases, there was a span of 11 bases. CDR1 SGHRS and CDR2 YFSETQ come from the germline V gene. CDR3 amino acids: CASNSSYEQFF. In nucleotides, the CDR3 is TGCGCCAGTAATTCATCATATGAGCAGTTCTTC.

Worth noting for this clonotype: At one end the junction does not follow the germline gene, possibly because of a read error. In DNA, the CDR3 is TGTGTCAGCAGTCAGACAGGTAACAATGAACAGTTCTTC. The encoded protein is CVSSQTGNNEQFF. The chain uses TRBV6-5 and TRBJ2-1; D might be TRBD1 (6 bases). Germline V gives CDR1 MNHEY, CDR2 SVGAGI. This CDR3 is built from 13 residues.

As regards this clonotype: A junction end diverges from the germline sequence, so it may reflect a read error. The chain employs TRBV5-8 and TRBJ2-1, with 8 bases lining up with TRBD2. The CDR3 length is 16 residues. Germline V gene sequence: CDR1 SGHTS, CDR2 YDEGEE. CDR3 residues: CASTLGAGGSYDKQFF. Written as DNA, the CDR3 is TGTGCCAGCACCTTGGGGGCGGGGGGCTCCTACGATAAGCAGTTCTTC.

To note about this clonotype: A much larger clone is a single base away; this may be a read error. This chain uses TRBV19 with TRBJ2-1; the D is unclear. Germline CDR1 and CDR2: LNHDA and SQIVND (reference sequence). CDR3 length: 17 residues. The V gene lost 0 bases and the J gene lost 7 bases, with 19 bases spanning the gap. The CDR3 spells CASSIDHLAVMKNEQFF. The CDR3 DNA follows: TGTGCCAGTAGTATAGATCATCTTGCAGTGATGAAGAATGAGCAGTTCTTC.

This chain links TRBV24-1 with TRBJ2-5; D not certain. CDR1 is KGHDR, CDR2 SFDVKD, per germline. The CDR3 loop spans 15 amino acids. The V end lost 7 bases, the J end lost 4 bases, and 18 bases lay between the germline ends. The CDR3 coding sequence is TGTGCCACCAGCGACGGACGTGGGTCAGGAGAGACCCAGTACTTC. Its translation: CATSDGRGSGETQYF.

The chain is built from TRBV6-5 and TRBJ1-2, with no clear D. CDR1 is MNHEY and CDR2 is SVGAGI in the germline V gene. V was clipped by 6 bases and J by 2 bases, with 10 bases between them. The CDR3 runs to 13 residues. CDR3 sequence (DNA): TGTGCCAGCAGCCAGACACCCAACTATGGCTACACCTTC. This gives the protein CASSQTPNYGYTF.

This clonotype was counted at least ten times. The V and J genes are TRBV28 and TRBJ2-7; 7 bases align to TRBD1. This CDR3 has 15 amino acids. The ends lost 6 bases at V and 4 bases at J; junction bases unmatched: 12. The germline V gene has CDR1 MDHEN and CDR2 SYDVKM. Here the CDR3 reads CASSPQRGQPYEQYF. The CDR3, as DNA: TGTGCCAGCAGCCCACAAAGGGGGCAACCTTACGAGCAGTACTTC.

This chain connects TRBV11-2 to TRBJ2-7; 7 bases are shared with TRBD1. After removal of 7 bases from V and 3 bases from J, the junction contained 15 bases not matched to a gene. CDR1 SGHAT and CDR2 FQNNGV come from the germline V gene. The CDR3 contains 16 residues. CDR3 coding DNA: TGTGCCAGCATCGACCCGCCGGGACAGCGAAGCTACGAGCAGTACTTC. Its translation is CASIDPPGQRSYEQYF.

The rearrangement links TRBV29-1 to TRBJ2-7; 11 nucleotides match TRBD1. Germline-derived CDR1 and CDR2 are SQVTM and ANQGSEA. The CDR3 has 15 residues. V dropped 2 bases and J dropped 3; count of bases not matched to a gene: 6. CDR3 region: CSVEPGDRGDYEQYF. CDR3 bases: TGCAGCGTTGAACCTGGGGACAGGGGGGACTACGAGCAGTACTTC.

CDR3 in amino acids: CAGSYLSQGRQPQHF. The CDR3 DNA follows: TGTGCAGGCAGTTACCTTTCACAGGGCCGACAGCCCCAGCATTTT. The chain uses TRBV6-2 or TRBV6-3 and TRBJ1-5, with a tentative D call TRBD1 (6 bases). The germline V gene encodes CDR1 MNHEY and CDR2 SVGEGT. CDR3 length equals 15 residues.